Each of the 18 T cell receptor beta chains below was sequenced from the same sample in a study of spatial heterogeneity in lung cancer. Each CDR3 protein gets one entry after TCRdb re-called the 5' RACE reads with MiXCR. The sample consists of roughly 80,000 distinct CDR3 sequences, 8% of them appearing once. The time point denotes: sample taken at primary tumor resection. This specimen was PBMCs, taken at surgery. These receptors came from a male donor with early-stage non-small cell lung cancer.

As concerns this clonotype: A much larger clone lies one base from this, so it may be a read error. V usage is TRBV6-5 and J usage is TRBJ2-2; TRBD1 or TRBD2 may be the D gene (5 bases each). The CDR3 is 15 residues long. Per germline, CDR1 MNHEY and CDR2 SVGAGI. V lost 6 bases and J 8 bases, leaving 19 bases between the germline ends. The CDR3 sequence: CASSRQWGLAGELFF. CDR3 nucleotides: TGTGCCAGCAGCAGACAGTGGGGATTAGCGGGGGAGCTGTTTTTT.

This clonotype appeared many times. V usage is TRBV2 and J usage is TRBJ2-3; 7 bases fit TRBD1. The V and J ends lost 10 bases and 2 bases, in that order; junction bases with no gene match: 6. The length of the CDR3 is 13 residues. Germline-derived CDR1 and CDR2 are SNHLY and FYNNEI. CDR3 loop: CATHRGFTDTQYF. The CDR3 region has the DNA TGTGCCACCCACAGGGGATTCACAGATACGCAGTATTTT.

In this sample, this clonotype turned up many times. The rearrangement joins TRBV2 to TRBJ1-5; a possible D gene is TRBD1 (6 bases). In germline, CDR1 is SNHLY, CDR2 FYNNEI. This CDR3 spans 15 amino acids. Trimming left V 4 bases short and J 7 bases short, with 17 bases between. CDR3 DNA sequence: TGTGCCAGCAGTGCTTCCAGGGGCCACGACCAGCCCCAGCATTTT. Translation gives CASSASRGHDQPQHF.

The chain joins TRBV20-1 to TRBJ2-5, with 13 nucleotides matching TRBD2. The CDR3 consists of 18 residues. Trimming took 3 bases from V and 4 from J; bases not matched to a gene: 14. CDR1 and CDR2 from the germline V gene are DFQATT and SNEGSKA (reference sequence). CDR3 sequence: CSARALRGGLAGAETQYF. The CDR3 bases are TGCAGTGCTAGGGCCCTCAGGGGCGGACTAGCGGGAGCAGAGACCCAGTACTTC.

The V and J genes are TRBV5-5 and TRBJ1-3; TRBD1 matches 9 bases. V was pared by 4 bases and J by 2 bases, with 4 bases of the junction left unmatched. Germline V gene sequence: CDR1 SGHKS, CDR2 YYEKEE (reference sequence). CDR3 length: 15 amino acids. The CDR3 coding sequence is TGTGCCAGCAGCCCGAGACAGGGGGCTGGAAACACCATATATTTT. Translation: CASSPRQGAGNTIYF.

Ten or more counts support this clonotype. This rearrangement joins TRBV4-3 to TRBJ1-5; 8 bases agree with TRBD1. CDR3 length: 16 residues. Germline V CDR1 and CDR2: LGHNA, YSLEER. Trimming at V came to 1 base and at J to 7 bases, leaving 9 bases not matched to a gene. The CDR3 bases are TGCGCCAGCAGCCAAGCCCCCGGGACAGGAGAACAGCCCCAGCATTTT. This encodes CASSQAPGTGEQPQHF.

The gene calls are TRBV29-1 and TRBJ2-1; TRBD2 agrees at 11 bases. The V gene end was trimmed by 6 bases and the J gene end by 4 bases; junction bases not matched to a gene: 8. CDR1 is SQVTM, CDR2 ANQGSEA, per germline. CDR3 length equals 15 residues. The CDR3 spells CSVVLAGGPYNEQFF. CDR3 nucleotides: TGCAGCGTAGTCTTAGCGGGAGGGCCGTACAATGAGCAGTTCTTC.

This clonotype was picked up a small number of times. This chain joins TRBV19 and TRBJ1-5; 11 bases match TRBD1. Trimming took 7 bases from V and 4 from J; bases not matched to a gene: 6. Germline lookup yields CDR1 LNHDA and CDR2 SQIVND (reference sequence). The CDR3 covers 15 residues. The CDR3 region is CASTPGQGDNQPQHF. CDR3 bases: TGTGCCAGTACTCCGGGACAGGGGGATAATCAGCCCCAGCATTTT.

This clonotype was seen more than once but under ten times. V is TRBV9 and J is TRBJ1-1; D is uncertain. Trimming shortened V by 0 bases and J by 0 bases, and 15 bases separated the two germline ends. Per the germline V gene, CDR1 is SGDLS and CDR2 is YYNGEE. There are 17 residues in the CDR3. The CDR3 loop is CASSVDPPPLMNTEAFF. CDR3 sequence (DNA): TGTGCCAGCAGCGTAGATCCCCCCCCATTAATGAACACTGAAGCTTTCTTT. Complete variable domain (other parts from reference TRBV9 and TRBJ1-1): DSGVTQTPKHLITATGQRVTLRCSPRSGDLSVYWYQQSLDQGLQFLIQYYNGEERAKGNILERFSAQQFPDLHSELNLSSLELGDSALYFCASSVDPPPLMNTEAFFGQGTRLTVV.

This clonotype was seen repeatedly, ten times or more. The chain links TRBV12-3 or TRBV12-4 to TRBJ2-6; weak D call: TRBD2 (6 bases). The length of the CDR3 is 15 residues. Between the trimmed V and J ends, which lost 4 bases and 1 base, there was a span of 8 bases. The DNA for the CDR3 is TGTGCCAGCAGTTGGGGAGGATCTGGGGCCAACGTCCTGACTTTC. Its protein is CASSWGGSGANVLTF.

This clonotype was counted a few times. V usage is TRBV7-2 and J usage is TRBJ1-2; the D is unclear. The CDR3 totals 13 residues. Per the germline V gene, CDR1 is SGHTA and CDR2 is FQGNSA. V lost 1 base and J 8 bases, leaving 11 bases between the germline ends. The CDR3 coding sequence is TGTGCCAGCAGCTTAGGAGTGCCCTGGGGCTACACCTTC. Residues: CASSLGVPWGYTF.

The chain carries TRBV20-1 and TRBJ2-1; TRBD2 matches at 12 bases. The CDR3 has 15 residues. Germline CDR1 is DFQATT and CDR2 is SNEGSKA (reference sequence). The trim removed 6 bases at V and 7 bases at J, leaving 10 bases unmatched. The CDR3 DNA reads TGCAGTGCCGTTAGCCTAGCGGGAGGGCCGAATGAGCAGTTCTTC. As protein: CSAVSLAGGPNEQFF.

This clonotype was counted between two and nine times. V and J are TRBV7-9 and TRBJ2-5; 9 nucleotides line up with TRBD1. Looked up from germline, CDR1 is SEHNR and CDR2 is FQNEAQ (reference sequence). Trimming took 5 bases from V and 2 from J; bases not matched to a gene: 6. The CDR3 runs 15 residues. CDR3 sequence: CASSQTGTGQETQYF. The CDR3 DNA reads as TGTGCCAGCAGCCAAACCGGGACAGGGCAAGAGACCCAGTACTTC. The full variable domain, its missing parts supplied by reference TRBV7-9 and TRBJ2-5, is DTGVSQNPRHKITKRGQNVTFRCDPISEHNRLYWYRQTLGQGPEFLTYFQNEAQLEKSRLLSDRFSAERPKGSFSTLEIQRTEQGDSAMYLCASSQTGTGQETQYFGPGTRLLVL.

This clonotype came up many times. The V call is TRBV29-1, the J call TRBJ2-7; D not certain. CDR3 length: 12 amino acids. Trimming removed 7 bases at V and 2 bases at J, with 12 bases between. CDR1 SQVTM and CDR2 ANQGSEA come from the germline V gene. Here the CDR3 reads CSATSIPYEQYF. CDR3 in DNA: TGCAGCGCCACGAGTATTCCCTACGAGCAGTACTTC.

V usage is TRBV5-1 and J usage is TRBJ1-4; possibly TRBD1 for D (5 bases). V lost 6 bases to trimming and J lost 6 bases, with 21 bases between them. Germline CDR1 reads SGHRS; CDR2 reads YFSETQ. The CDR3 has 16 residues. The CDR3 protein is CASTNGDRGLDEKLFF. In DNA, the CDR3 is TGCGCCAGCACGAACGGGGATAGGGGTTTGGATGAAAAACTGTTTTTT.

This clonotype has just a few counts. The rearrangement joins TRBV4-1 to TRBJ2-3; TRBD2 agrees at 10 bases. The CDR3 contains 19 residues. Germline loops: CDR1 MGHRA, CDR2 YSYEKL. The ends lost 6 bases at V and 0 bases at J; junction bases unmatched: 15. Written as DNA, the CDR3 is TGCGCCAGCAGTCCCATTACTAGCGGGATGAGAGCTAGCACAGATACGCAGTATTTT. The encoded protein is CASSPITSGMRASTDTQYF.

This clonotype was detected only a few times. This rearrangement joins TRBV7-2 to TRBJ2-5, with TRBD1 as a possible D gene (6 bases). The CDR3 covers 16 residues. Trimming cost V 7 bases and J 4 bases, with 22 bases left between them. The germline V gene has CDR1 SGHTA and CDR2 FQGNSA. CDR3 nucleotides: TGTGCCAGCACCCCTGTTAGACTCAGGGGTGGAGAGACCCAGTACTTC. It codes for CASTPVRLRGGETQYF.

This clonotype was recorded many times. The rearrangement links TRBV21-1 to TRBJ2-7; no DNA check was done on the table's D call, TRBD1. TRBV21-1 has pseudogene status. This CDR3 region has 13 residues. The CDR3 loop reads CAREAHRAYEQYF. The CDR3 coding sequence is TGTGCCAGAGAGGCGCACAGAGCCTACGAGCAGTACTTC.